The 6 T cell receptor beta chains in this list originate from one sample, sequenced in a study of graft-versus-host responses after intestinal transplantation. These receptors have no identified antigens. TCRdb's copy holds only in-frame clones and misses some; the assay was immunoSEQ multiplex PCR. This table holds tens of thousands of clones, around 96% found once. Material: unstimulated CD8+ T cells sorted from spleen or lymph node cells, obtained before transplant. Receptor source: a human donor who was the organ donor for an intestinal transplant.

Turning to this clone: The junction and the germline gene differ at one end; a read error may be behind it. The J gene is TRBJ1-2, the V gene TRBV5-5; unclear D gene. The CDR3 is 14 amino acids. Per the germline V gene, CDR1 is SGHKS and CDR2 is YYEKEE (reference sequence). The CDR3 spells CASSSIGSDYGHTF. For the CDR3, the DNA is TGTGCCAGCAGCTCTATCGGCTCCGACTATGGCCACACCTTC.

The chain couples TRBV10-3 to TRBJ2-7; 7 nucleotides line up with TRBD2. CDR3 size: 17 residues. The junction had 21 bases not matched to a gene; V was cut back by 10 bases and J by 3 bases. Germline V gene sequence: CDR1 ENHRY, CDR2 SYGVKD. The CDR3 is CATIAIRGTTSIYEQYF. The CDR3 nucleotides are TGTGCCACCATCGCCATCCGAGGGACTACGTCGATCTACGAGCAGTACTTC.

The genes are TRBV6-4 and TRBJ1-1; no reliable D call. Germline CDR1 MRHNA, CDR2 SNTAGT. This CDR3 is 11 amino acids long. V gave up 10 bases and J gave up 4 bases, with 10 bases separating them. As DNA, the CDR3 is TGTGCCATCACTTACGCCACTGAAGCTTTCTTT. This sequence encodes CAITYATEAFF.

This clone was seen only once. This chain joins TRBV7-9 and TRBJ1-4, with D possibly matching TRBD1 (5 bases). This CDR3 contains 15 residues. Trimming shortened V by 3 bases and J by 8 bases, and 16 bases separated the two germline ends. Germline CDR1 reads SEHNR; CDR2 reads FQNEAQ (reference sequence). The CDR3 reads CASSFDQGVIEKLFF. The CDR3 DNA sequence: TGTGCCAGCAGCTTCGATCAGGGAGTCATCGAAAAACTGTTTTTT.

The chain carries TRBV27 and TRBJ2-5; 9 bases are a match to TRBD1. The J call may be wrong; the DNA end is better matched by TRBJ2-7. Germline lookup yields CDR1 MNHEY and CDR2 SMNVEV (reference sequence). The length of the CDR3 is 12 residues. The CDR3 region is CASGTGTYEQYF. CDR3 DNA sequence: TGTGCCAGCGGGACAGGGACCTACGAGCAGTACTTC.

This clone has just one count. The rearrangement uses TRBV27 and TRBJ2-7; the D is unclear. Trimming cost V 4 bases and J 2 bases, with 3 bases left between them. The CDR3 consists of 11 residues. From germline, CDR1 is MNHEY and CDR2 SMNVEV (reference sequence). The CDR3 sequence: CASSSAYEQYF. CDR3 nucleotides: TGTGCCAGCAGTTCAGCCTACGAGCAGTACTTC.